This record concerns one T cell receptor (beta chain) sequence. The sort gate was single viable CD3+CD4+CD8-CD45RO+ cells for memory CD4+ T cells. After thawing, CD4+ T cells were positively selected. This entry belongs to a study of memory CD4+ T cells and cytomegalovirus serostatus. Data came from immunoSEQ multiplex PCR; TCRdb stores just in-frame clones and leaves some out. The table includes over 40,000 clones, around 74% detected once. This TCR derives from an adult in good health and CMV-seropositive. Sequences were obtained from memory CD4+ T cells from blood.

The CDR3 region has the DNA TGTGCCAGCAGCCCCCCCGACAGGGACCCGAACACTGAAGCTTTCTTT. Residues: CASSPPDRDPNTEAFF. The chain links TRBV6-4 to TRBJ1-1; 7 positions match TRBD1. The length of the CDR3 is 16 residues. CDR1 and CDR2 (germline): MRHNA, SNTAGT. V lost 6 bases, J lost 1 base, and 11 bases stayed unmatched.